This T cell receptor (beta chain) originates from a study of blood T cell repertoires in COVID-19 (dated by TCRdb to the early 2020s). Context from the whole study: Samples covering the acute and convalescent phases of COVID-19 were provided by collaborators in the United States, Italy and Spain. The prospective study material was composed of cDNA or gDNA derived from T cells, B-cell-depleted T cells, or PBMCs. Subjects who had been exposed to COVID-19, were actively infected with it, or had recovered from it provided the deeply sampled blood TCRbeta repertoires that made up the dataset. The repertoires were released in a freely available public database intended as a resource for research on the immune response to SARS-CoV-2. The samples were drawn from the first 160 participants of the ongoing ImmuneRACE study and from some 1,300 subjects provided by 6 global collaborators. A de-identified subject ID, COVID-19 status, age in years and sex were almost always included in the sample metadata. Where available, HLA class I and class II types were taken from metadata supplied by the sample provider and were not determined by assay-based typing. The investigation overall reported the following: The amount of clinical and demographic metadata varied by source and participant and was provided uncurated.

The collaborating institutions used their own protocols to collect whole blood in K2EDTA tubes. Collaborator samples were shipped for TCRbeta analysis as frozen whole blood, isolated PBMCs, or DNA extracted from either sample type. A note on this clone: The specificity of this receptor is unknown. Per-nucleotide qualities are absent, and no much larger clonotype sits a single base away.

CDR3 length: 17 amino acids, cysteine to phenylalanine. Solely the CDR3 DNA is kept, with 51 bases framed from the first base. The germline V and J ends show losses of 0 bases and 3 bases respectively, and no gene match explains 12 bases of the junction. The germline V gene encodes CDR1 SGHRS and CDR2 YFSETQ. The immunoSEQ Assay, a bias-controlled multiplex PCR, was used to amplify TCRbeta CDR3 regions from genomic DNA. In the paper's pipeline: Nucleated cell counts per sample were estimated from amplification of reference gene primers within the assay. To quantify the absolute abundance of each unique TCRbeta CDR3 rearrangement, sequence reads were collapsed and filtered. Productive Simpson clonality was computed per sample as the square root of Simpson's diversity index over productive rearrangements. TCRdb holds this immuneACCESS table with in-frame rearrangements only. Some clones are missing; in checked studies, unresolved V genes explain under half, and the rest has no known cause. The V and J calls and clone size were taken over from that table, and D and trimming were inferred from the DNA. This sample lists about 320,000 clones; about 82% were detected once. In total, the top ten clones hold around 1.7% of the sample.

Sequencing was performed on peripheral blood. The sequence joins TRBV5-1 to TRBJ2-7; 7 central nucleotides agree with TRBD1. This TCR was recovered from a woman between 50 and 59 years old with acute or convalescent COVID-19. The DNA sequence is TGCGCCAGCAGCTTGGCCCCCCCGGGACAGAGAGGCTACGAGCAGTACTTC. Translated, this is CASSLAPPGQRGYEQYF.